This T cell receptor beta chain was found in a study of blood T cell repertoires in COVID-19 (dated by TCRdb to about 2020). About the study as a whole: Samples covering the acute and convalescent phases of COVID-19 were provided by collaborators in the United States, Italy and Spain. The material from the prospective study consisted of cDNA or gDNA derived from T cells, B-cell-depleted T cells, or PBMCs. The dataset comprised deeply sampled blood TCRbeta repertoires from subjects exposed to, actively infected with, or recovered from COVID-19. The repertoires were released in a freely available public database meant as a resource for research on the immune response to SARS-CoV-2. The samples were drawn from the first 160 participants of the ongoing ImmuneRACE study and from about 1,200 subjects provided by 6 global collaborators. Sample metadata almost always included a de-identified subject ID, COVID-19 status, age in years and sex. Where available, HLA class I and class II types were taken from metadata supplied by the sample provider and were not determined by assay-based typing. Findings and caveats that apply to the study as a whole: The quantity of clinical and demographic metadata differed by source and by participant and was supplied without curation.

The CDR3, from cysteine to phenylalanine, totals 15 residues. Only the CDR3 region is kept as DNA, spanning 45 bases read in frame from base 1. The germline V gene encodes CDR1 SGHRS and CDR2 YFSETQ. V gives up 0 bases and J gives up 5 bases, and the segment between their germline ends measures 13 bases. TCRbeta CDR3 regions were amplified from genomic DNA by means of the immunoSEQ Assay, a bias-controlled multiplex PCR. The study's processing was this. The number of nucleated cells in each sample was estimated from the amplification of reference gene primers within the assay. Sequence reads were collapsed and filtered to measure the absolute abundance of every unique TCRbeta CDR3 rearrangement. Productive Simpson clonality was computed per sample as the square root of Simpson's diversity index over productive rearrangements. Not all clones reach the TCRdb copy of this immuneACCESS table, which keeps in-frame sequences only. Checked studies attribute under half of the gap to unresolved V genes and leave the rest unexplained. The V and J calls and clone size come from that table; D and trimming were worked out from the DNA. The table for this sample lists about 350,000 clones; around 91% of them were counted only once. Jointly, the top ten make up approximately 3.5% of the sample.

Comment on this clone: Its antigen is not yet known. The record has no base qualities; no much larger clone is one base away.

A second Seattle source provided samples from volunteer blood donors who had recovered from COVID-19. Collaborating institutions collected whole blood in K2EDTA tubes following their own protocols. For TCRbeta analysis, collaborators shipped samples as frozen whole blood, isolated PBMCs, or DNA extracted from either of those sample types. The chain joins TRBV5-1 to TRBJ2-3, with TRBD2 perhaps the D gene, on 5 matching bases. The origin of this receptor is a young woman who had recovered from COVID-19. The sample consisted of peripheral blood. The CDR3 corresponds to CASSLGRAGEDTQYF. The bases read TGCGCCAGCAGCTTGGGACGGGCCGGGGAAGATACGCAGTATTTT.